The 12 T cell receptor beta chains reported below all come from one sample, sequenced in a study of identical twins. From the 5' RACE reads, TCRdb called clonotypes with MiXCR, one entry per CDR3 protein. Of 450,000 to 500,000 distinct CDR3 sequences in the sample, roughly 13% were seen once. This same sample was also part of a study on yellow fever vaccine responses in identical twins.

Specimen: CD4+ T cells sorted from blood. All receptors derive from a woman aged 18-29 years in good health.

On this clonotype itself: One end of the junction does not line up with germline, which may come from a read error. The chain carries TRBV12-5 and TRBJ2-7; 7 positions agree with TRBD1. The CDR3 is 15 residues long. From germline, CDR1 is LGHNT and CDR2 FRNRAP. The DNA of the CDR3 is TGTGCTAGTGGTTTGGGACAGGGTGGCTCCCACGAGCAGTACTTC. This sequence encodes CASGLGQGGSHEQYF. Complete variable domain (other parts from reference TRBV12-5 and TRBJ2-7): DARVTQTPRHKVTEMGQEVTMRCQPILGHNTVFWYRQTMMQGLELLAYFRNRAPLDDSGMPKDRFSAEMPDATLATLKIQPSEPRDSAVYFCASGLGQGGSHEQYFGPGTRLTVT.

The chain is built from TRBV6-5 and TRBJ2-1, with 8 bases identical to TRBD2. This CDR3 contains 15 residues. Losses at the gene ends were 0 bases for V and 10 bases for J; bases not matched to a gene: 8. Germline V lookup: CDR1 MNHEY, CDR2 SVGAGI. This chain's CDR3 is CASSYSSGTGGEQFF. CDR3 coding DNA: TGTGCCAGCAGTTACTCTAGCGGGACCGGTGGGGAGCAGTTCTTC.

V and J are TRBV20-1 and TRBJ2-7, with D tentatively TRBD1 or TRBD2 (5 bases each). V lost 2 bases and J lost 4, with 18 bases in between. There are 15 residues in the CDR3. Germline V lookup: CDR1 DFQATT, CDR2 SNEGSKA (reference sequence). The CDR3 loop is CSARPSGRGGYEQYF. The DNA of the CDR3 is TGCAGTGCTAGACCCTCGGGACGGGGTGGGTACGAGCAGTACTTC.

This clonotype was detected only a few times. The genes are TRBV5-1 and TRBJ2-4; perhaps TRBD1 as D (6 bases). This CDR3 comprises 17 residues. Germline V gives CDR1 SGHRS, CDR2 YFSETQ. V was cut by 1 base and J by 0 bases, with 14 bases left in between. The CDR3 DNA reads as TGCGCCAGCAGCTTGATTGGGACATCCCTAGCCAAAAACATTCAGTACTTC. Protein sequence: CASSLIGTSLAKNIQYF.

This clonotype was detected ten times or more. The V gene is TRBV7-3, the J gene TRBJ2-5; possibly TRBD1 for D (6 bases). The CDR3 is 13 amino acids. Germline CDR1 SGHTA, CDR2 FQGTGA. V dropped 5 bases and J dropped 2 bases, with 9 bases sitting between them. CDR3 sequence (DNA): TGTGCCAGCAGCAGGACAGAGCAAGAGACCCAGTACTTC. Translated, it gives CASSRTEQETQYF.

This clonotype has more than one count but fewer than ten. The CDR3 region is CASSRGQGIKSDEQFF. The CDR3 region has the DNA TGTGCCAGCAGCCGGGGACAGGGGATTAAGTCGGATGAGCAGTTCTTC. The V gene is TRBV11-3, the J gene TRBJ2-1; 10 positions match TRBD1. Germline V lookup: CDR1 SGHNT, CDR2 YENEEA. The CDR3 is 16 amino acids. V trimming: 5 bases; J trimming: 8 bases; junction bases outside the gene matches: 12.

This clonotype appeared many times. The rearrangement links TRBV3-1 to TRBJ2-3; 12 bases agree with TRBD2. Germline V gene data show CDR1 as LGHDT and CDR2 as YNNKEL (reference sequence). The CDR3 is 15 residues long. Losses at the gene ends were 2 bases for V and 4 bases for J; bases not matched to a gene: 1. CDR3 bases: TGTGCCAGCAGCCAAAGGACTAGCGGGGCAGATACGCAGTATTTT. Translated, it gives CASSQRTSGADTQYF.

J is TRBJ2-5 and V is TRBV2; D might be TRBD2 (5 bases). V was shortened by 3 bases and J by 4 bases, with 15 bases between the two germline ends. The CDR3 runs to 15 residues. The germline gives CDR1 SNHLY, CDR2 FYNNEI. CDR3: CASSDLPGSGETQYF. The CDR3 DNA reads TGTGCCAGCAGTGATCTTCCGGGGTCGGGAGAGACCCAGTACTTC.

The gene calls are TRBV12-3 or TRBV12-4 and TRBJ2-2; TRBD2 matches at 11 bases. This CDR3 spans 14 amino acids. Trimming took 8 bases from V and 12 from J; bases not matched to a gene: 11. CDR3 amino acids: CASSSGLAEMKLFF. The CDR3 region has the DNA TGTGCCAGCTCCTCGGGACTAGCGGAAATGAAGCTGTTTTTT.

This clonotype was detected only a few times. The J gene is TRBJ2-3, the V gene TRBV7-9, with TRBD1 matching over 7 bases. Germline V gene lookup returns CDR1 SEHNR and CDR2 FQNEAQ (reference sequence). The CDR3 totals 17 residues. Trimming took 5 bases from V and 6 from J; bases not matched to a gene: 17. This CDR3 reads CASSPLLVTGNADTQYF. The DNA for the CDR3 is TGTGCCAGCAGCCCCCTTTTGGTGACAGGGAATGCCGATACGCAGTATTTT.

This chain links TRBV30 with TRBJ2-7, with TRBD1 identical over 9 bases. Germline CDR1 GTSNPN, CDR2 SVGIG (reference sequence). The CDR3 length is 12 residues. After removal of 7 bases from V and 4 bases from J, the junction contained 5 bases not matched to a gene. CDR3 sequence: CASGQGTYEQYF. The CDR3 DNA sequence: TGTGCCTCGGGACAGGGTACATACGAGCAGTACTTC.

This clonotype was seen a few times. The genes are TRBV5-6 and TRBJ2-2; D tentatively reads TRBD1 or TRBD2 (5 bases each). Trimming pared 4 bases from V and 6 bases from J, leaving 10 bases between. The CDR3 covers 13 residues. Germline V gene sequence: CDR1 SGHDT, CDR2 YYEEEE. CDR3 in amino acids: CASSRGRAGELFF. The CDR3 bases are TGTGCCAGCAGCCGGGGCAGGGCCGGGGAGCTGTTTTTT.